The 17 T cell receptor beta chains given below trace back to one sample, sequenced in a study of graft-versus-host responses after intestinal transplantation. Data came from immunoSEQ multiplex PCR; TCRdb stores just in-frame clones and leaves some out. This table has some 130,000 clones, around 93% appearing once. No cognate antigen is known for these TCRs. The sequences come from unstimulated CD4+ T cells sorted from spleen or lymph node cells, collected before intestinal transplant. The receptors here all came from a human donor who received an intestinal transplant.

This sequence joins TRBV27 and TRBJ1-5; 7 nucleotides line up with TRBD1. Germline CDR1 is MNHEY and CDR2 is SMNVEV (reference sequence). This CDR3 region has 17 residues. V gave up 4 bases and J gave up 1 base; unmatched junction bases: 10. The CDR3 DNA reads as TGTGCCAGCAGTTCCACACTGACAGGGCTCAGCAATCAGCCCCAGCATTTT. The encoded protein is CASSSTLTGLSNQPQHF.

The chain carries TRBV6-1 and TRBJ2-7, with TRBD2 matching over 7 bases. This CDR3 contains 11 residues. Trimming cost V 6 bases and J 6 bases; bases outside gene matches: 2. Per germline, CDR1 MNHNS and CDR2 SASEGT. CDR3 in DNA: TGTGCCAGCAGACTAGCGTTCGAGCAGTACTTC. It specifies CASRLAFEQYF.

The J gene is TRBJ2-3, the V gene TRBV29-1; D is undetermined. CDR3 size: 13 residues. Germline V lookup: CDR1 SQVTM, CDR2 ANQGSEA. With 8 bases removed from V and 2 bases from J, the gap between germline ends came to 14 bases. Here the CDR3 DNA reads TGCAGCTCCCGCGGCCTTCACACAGATACGCAGTATTTT. Amino acid sequence: CSSRGLHTDTQYF.

The chain employs TRBV6-1 and TRBJ1-3, with a tentative D call TRBD1 (6 bases). Germline assignment: CDR1 MNHNS and CDR2 SASEGT. The length of the CDR3 is 15 residues. Trimming removed 6 bases from V and 2 bases from J, with 14 bases in between. As DNA, the CDR3 is TGTGCCAGCAGCCACCCTGGGGGCACTGGAAACACCATATATTTT. It codes for CASSHPGGTGNTIYF.

The chain links TRBV5-8 to TRBJ1-2, with D perhaps matching TRBD1 (5 bases). Germline CDR1 is SGHTS and CDR2 is YDEGEE. The CDR3 extends over 16 amino acids. Trimming stripped 0 bases from V and 5 bases from J, with 17 bases between. The CDR3 sequence is CASSLGMRTYPYGYTF. CDR3 nucleotides: TGTGCCAGCAGCTTGGGAATGAGGACATACCCTTATGGCTACACCTTC.

The V gene is TRBV10-3, the J gene TRBJ2-3; TRBD1 matches at 9 bases. J lost 4 bases, V lost 3 bases, and 5 bases had no gene match. This CDR3 has 15 residues. Germline V lookup: CDR1 ENHRY, CDR2 SYGVKD. The CDR3 is CAISETGQGADTQYF. Written as DNA, the CDR3 is TGTGCCATCAGTGAAACGGGACAGGGAGCAGATACGCAGTATTTT.

With regard to this clone: The same CDR3 also results from other DNA sequences found in this sample. The V and J genes are TRBV28 and TRBJ2-6, with D possibly TRBD2 on 6 matching bases. Trimming removed 3 bases at V and 0 bases at J, with 6 bases between. Germline CDR1 MDHEN, CDR2 SYDVKM. CDR3 size: 15 residues. The CDR3 DNA follows: TGTGCCAGCAGTTTCGGGGGCTCTGGGGCCAACGTCCTGACTTTC. It codes for CASSFGGSGANVLTF.

This chain connects TRBV5-4 to TRBJ1-3; TRBD1 might be the D (6 bases). CDR1 and CDR2 (germline): SGHNT, YYREEE (reference sequence). CDR3 length: 16 residues. V was clipped by 4 bases and J by 2 bases, with 16 bases between them. The CDR3 bases are TGTGCCAGCAGCAGGACAGAAATGCTTACTGGAAACACCATATATTTT. This sequence encodes CASSRTEMLTGNTIYF.

The gene calls are TRBV27 and TRBJ2-5; 7 bases line up with TRBD1. The V gene end was trimmed by 4 bases and the J gene end by 3 bases; junction bases not matched to a gene: 11. CDR3 size: 16 residues. CDR1 and CDR2 from the germline V gene are MNHEY and SMNVEV (reference sequence). CDR3 nucleotide sequence: TGTGCCAGCAGTTACGGGGTGAGGGGGCGAGAAGAGACCCAGTACTTC. Translating it yields CASSYGVRGREETQYF.

The rearrangement joins TRBV11-2 to TRBJ1-5; D is perhaps TRBD1 (5 bases). V was pared by 1 base and J by 0 bases, with 10 bases between. Germline values: CDR1 SGHAT, CDR2 FQNNGV. The CDR3 is made up of 16 amino acids. For the CDR3, the DNA is TGTGCCAGCAGCTTAGGGCAGGGCTATAGCAATCAGCCCCAGCATTTT. Translating gives CASSLGQGYSNQPQHF.

J is TRBJ2-7 and V is TRBV7-9, with TRBD1 matching over 9 bases. CDR1 is SEHNR, CDR2 FQNEAQ, per germline (reference sequence). The V gene end was trimmed by 4 bases and the J gene end by 9 bases; junction bases not matched to a gene: 13. The CDR3 runs to 15 residues. CDR3 sequence (DNA): TGTGCCAGCAGCTCCCCGGGACAGGGACTTTCTTGGCAGTACTTC. It is translated as CASSSPGQGLSWQYF.

CDR3 protein: CASSLARGRHETQYF. The CDR3, as DNA: TGTGCCAGCAGCTTAGCGCGCGGCCGCCATGAGACCCAGTACTTC. The J gene is TRBJ2-5, the V gene TRBV7-2; D is undetermined. This CDR3 has 15 residues. Between the trimmed V and J ends, which lost 0 bases and 5 bases, there was a span of 13 bases. Germline CDR1 reads SGHTA; CDR2 reads FQGNSA.

The gene calls are TRBV27 and TRBJ1-5; D possibly corresponds to TRBD1 (6 bases). Germline CDR1 is MNHEY and CDR2 is SMNVEV (reference sequence). The CDR3 has 15 amino acids. Trimming took off 1 base at V and 1 base at J, with 8 bases between the two ends. CDR3 coding DNA: TGTGCCAGCAGTTTATGGGGGCCCAGCAATCAGCCCCAGCATTTT. Its translation: CASSLWGPSNQPQHF.

The V gene is TRBV2, the J gene TRBJ1-5; D is unresolved. CDR3 length: 12 amino acids. The V end lost 6 bases, the J end lost 11 bases, and 14 bases lay between the germline ends. CDR1 is SNHLY, CDR2 FYNNEI, per germline. This chain's CDR3 is CASSQDPGAQHF. In DNA, the CDR3 is TGTGCCAGCAGCCAAGACCCTGGGGCCCAGCATTTT.

The chain combines TRBV6-6 with TRBJ1-5, with unresolved D. CDR1 and CDR2 from the germline V gene are MNHNY and SVGAGI (reference sequence). Between the trimmed V and J ends, which lost 6 bases and 2 bases, there was a span of 8 bases. This CDR3 contains 13 residues. The DNA for the CDR3 is TGTGCCAGCAGAGGACGGGGCAATCAGCCCCAGCATTTT. Translation gives CASRGRGNQPQHF.

The chain combines TRBV25-1 with TRBJ2-3, with no clear D. The germline V gene encodes CDR1 MGHDK and CDR2 SYGVNS. The V and J ends lost 0 bases and 2 bases respectively, with 9 bases between them. The CDR3 has 15 amino acids. The CDR3 sequence: CASSEYRLVTDTQYF. CDR3 nucleotides: TGTGCCAGCAGTGAATATAGGCTGGTCACAGATACGCAGTATTTT.

The rearrangement joins TRBV30 to TRBJ2-7, with 9 positions matching TRBD2. The CDR3 is made up of 12 amino acids. Germline CDR1 is GTSNPN and CDR2 is SVGIG (reference sequence). The V and J ends lost 7 bases and 3 bases, in that order; junction bases with no gene match: 4. DNA for the CDR3: TGTGCCTCAGCGGGAGGCCACTACGAGCAGTACTTC. Its protein product is CASAGGHYEQYF.